Shown below are 2 T cell receptor beta chains from a single sample sequenced in a study of blood T cell repertoires in COVID-19 (dated by TCRdb to 2020 to 2022). Library construction relied on the immunoSEQ multiplex PCR assay. The table comes from immuneACCESS by way of TCRdb, which keeps in-frame sequences with V and J called. Part of the clones is missing from these tables; in studies checked, under half for an unresolved V gene and the rest for unknown reasons. The sample has around 230,000 clones on record, around 88% of them singletons. Of the sample, roughly 3.1% is held by the ten largest clones. Input material: PBMCs or T cells enriched from blood (not recorded which). These receptors were taken from a woman aged 35 to 49 with acute COVID-19.

The chain employs TRBV30 and TRBJ1-6; possible D gene TRBD1, 6 bases. Germline assignment: CDR1 GTSNPN and CDR2 SVGIG (reference sequence). V was trimmed by 2 bases and J by 6 bases, leaving 17 bases between them. The CDR3 has 16 residues. The CDR3 bases are TGTGCCTGGAGTTCACCACCGGGACAAGTTAATTCACCCCTCCACTTT. The encoded protein is CAWSSPPGQVNSPLHF.

There are many counts of this clone. The J gene is TRBJ2-1, the V gene TRBV6-1, with 10 bases that match TRBD2. CDR1 is MNHNS and CDR2 is SASEGT in the germline V gene. The trim removed 3 bases at V and 4 bases at J, leaving 6 bases unmatched. The CDR3 runs 16 residues. CDR3 amino acids: CASSEIAGGSYNEQFF. CDR3 nucleotide sequence: TGTGCCAGCAGTGAGATAGCGGGAGGATCTTACAATGAGCAGTTCTTC.